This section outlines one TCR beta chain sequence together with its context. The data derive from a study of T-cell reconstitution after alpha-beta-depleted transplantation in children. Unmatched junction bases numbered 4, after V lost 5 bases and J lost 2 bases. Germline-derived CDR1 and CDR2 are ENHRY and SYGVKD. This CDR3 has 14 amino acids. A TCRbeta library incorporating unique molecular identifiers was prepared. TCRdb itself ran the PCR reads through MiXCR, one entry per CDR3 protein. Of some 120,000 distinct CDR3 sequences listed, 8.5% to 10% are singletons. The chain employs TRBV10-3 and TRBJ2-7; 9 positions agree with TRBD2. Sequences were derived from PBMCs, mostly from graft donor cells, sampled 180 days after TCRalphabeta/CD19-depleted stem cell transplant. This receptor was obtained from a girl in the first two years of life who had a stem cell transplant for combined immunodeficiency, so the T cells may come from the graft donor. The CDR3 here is CAISSGRLTYEQYF. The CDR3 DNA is TGTGCCATCAGTAGCGGGAGGTTAACCTACGAGCAGTACTTC.